Described below is a single TCR beta chain sequence and its context. This sample is drawn from a study of blood T cell repertoires in COVID-19. Study in general: T cells, B-cell-depleted T cells, or PBMCs supplied cDNA or gDNA.

CDR3 length equals 15 residues. CDR1 LNHNV and CDR2 YYDKDF come from the germline V gene (reference sequence). The germline V and J ends were trimmed by 1 base and 5 bases, with 12 bases remaining between them. TCRdb's table, derived via immunoSEQ multiplex PCR, lists solely in-frame clones and lacks some. This sample has over 70,000 clones, with 70% to 80% found just once. This receptor was obtained from a man aged 70-80 years with COVID-19, enrolled during active disease. Sequencing was carried out using peripheral blood. This rearrangement joins TRBV15 to TRBJ2-1; D might be TRBD2 (5 bases). This CDR3 is CATSRGFSGNNEQFF. CDR3 nucleotide sequence: TGTGCCACCAGCAGAGGTTTCAGCGGAAACAATGAGCAGTTCTTC.